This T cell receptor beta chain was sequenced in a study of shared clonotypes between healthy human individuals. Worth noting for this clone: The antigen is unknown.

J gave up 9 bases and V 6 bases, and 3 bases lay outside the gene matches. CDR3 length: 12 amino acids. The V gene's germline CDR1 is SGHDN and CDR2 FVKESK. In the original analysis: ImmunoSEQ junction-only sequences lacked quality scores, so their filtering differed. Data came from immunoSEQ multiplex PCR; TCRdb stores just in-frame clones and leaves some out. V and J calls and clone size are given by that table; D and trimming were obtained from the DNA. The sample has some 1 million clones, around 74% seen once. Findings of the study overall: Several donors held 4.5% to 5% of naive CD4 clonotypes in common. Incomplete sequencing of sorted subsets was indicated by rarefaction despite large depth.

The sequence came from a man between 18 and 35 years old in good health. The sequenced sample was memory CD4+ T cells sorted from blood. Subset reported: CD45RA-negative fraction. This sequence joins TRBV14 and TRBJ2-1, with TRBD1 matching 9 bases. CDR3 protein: CASSTGGFEQFF. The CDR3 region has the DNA TGTGCCAGCAGTACAGGGGGCTTTGAGCAGTTCTTC.